The sequence of this T cell receptor beta chain was determined in a study of blood T cell repertoires in COVID-19. Per the germline V gene, CDR1 is SEHNR and CDR2 is FQNEAQ (reference sequence). V lost 6 bases and J lost 2, with 14 bases in between. The CDR3 contains 14 residues. This clone showed up just once. Produced via immunoSEQ multiplex PCR; TCRdb's table is partial and in-frame only. Found here are about 160,000 clones, 82% of them singletons; the top ten hold about 24%. The V and J genes are TRBV7-9 and TRBJ2-7; D is possibly TRBD1 (8 bases). The TCR originated in a woman of 80 years or more with acute or convalescent COVID-19. Sequenced: peripheral blood. CDR3 protein: CASRQTGGAYEQYF. CDR3 coding DNA: TGTGCCAGCAGACAAACAGGGGGGGCCTACGAGCAGTACTTC.